These T cell receptor beta chains were read from a single sample in a study of blood T cell repertoires in COVID-19. Sequenced by immunoSEQ multiplex PCR; TCRdb stores in-frame clones only, minus some. Here the sample spans 35,000 to 50,000 clones, more than 75% being singletons. The source material was peripheral blood. Receptors originate from a human donor in a cohort sampled during active COVID-19. Both conserved end residues are part of each CDR3. The D gene is left open where the match is weak. Rows may omit the clone size; those that give it use once, few, many or a size class.

size	D	V	J	DNA	CDR3
.	.	TRBV3-1/TRBV3-2	TRBJ2-7	TGTGCCAGCAGCCAAGACGTGACAGCCTCCTACGAGCAGTACTTC	CASSQDVTASYEQYF
.	TRBD1	TRBV19	TRBJ1-2	TGTGCCAGTAGTCCACCAGGGGGCTTAGGTGGCTACACCTTC	CASSPPGGLGGYTF
.	.	TRBV2	TRBJ2-3	TGTGCCAGCGTTCGTTCGGGACTGTTCACAGATACGCAGTATTTT	CASVRSGLFTDTQYF
.	.	TRBV6-1	TRBJ2-2	TGTGCCAGCAGTGAAGCTGCTGCAGGGATAAACACCGGGGAGCTGTTTTTT	CASSEAAAGINTGELFF
.	TRBD2	TRBV19	TRBJ2-7	TGTGCCTCCTCGGCGGGGGGGGGTCTCTACGAGCAGTACTTC	CASSAGGGLYEQYF
once	TRBD2	TRBV19	TRBJ2-7	TGTGCCAGTCGCCCCTCCGGGGCTAGCGGATACGAGCAGTACTTC	CASRPSGASGYEQYF
.	.	TRBV19	TRBJ2-7	TGTGCCAGTAGTATATCGGAGGGATCGGTTTACGAGCAGTACTTC	CASSISEGSVYEQYF
.	.	TRBV6-2/TRBV6-3	TRBJ1-1	TGTGCCAGCAGTCCAGGGTACACTGAAGCTTTCTTT	CASSPGYTEAFF
.	TRBD1	TRBV5-1	TRBJ1-2	TGCGCCAGCAGCCAAACAGGGGTGGGCGGCTACACCTTC	CASSQTGVGGYTF
.	TRBD2	TRBV7-7	TRBJ2-7	TGTGCCAGCAGCCCCAATAGCGGGAGCCACTACGAGCAGTACTTC	CASSPNSGSHYEQYF
.	TRBD2	TRBV9	TRBJ2-7	TGTGCCAGCAGCGTATCCCTGCGGGAGGGCCCCTACGAGCAGTACTTC	CASSVSLREGPYEQYF
.	.	TRBV6-4	TRBJ1-1	TGTGCCAGCAGTGACTCAGAGGGCAGTTGGGCTTTCTTT	CASSDSEGSWAFF
once	TRBD1	TRBV7-9	TRBJ1-3	TGTGCCAGCAGCTTGGACAGGGCCGGAAACACCATATATTTT	CASSLDRAGNTIYF
.	TRBD2	TRBV28	TRBJ2-7	TGTGCCAGCAGTTTTACTCGCGGGAGGGAGATTTACTACGAGCAGTACTTC	CASSFTRGREIYYEQYF
.	.	TRBV19	TRBJ1-1	TGTGCCAGTAGTACCGGGGGAGGGTACACTGAAGCTTTCTTT	CASSTGGGYTEAFF
.	.	TRBV9	TRBJ2-3	TGTGCCAGCAGCGTCCGGGACTCACTACCTTATAGCACAGATACGCAGTATTTT	CASSVRDSLPYSTDTQYF
.	.	TRBV28	TRBJ1-4	TGTGCCAGCACCGCGGGGGACACATTTATCCAAAAACTGTTTTTT	CASTAGDTFIQKLFF
few	.	TRBV4-2	TRBJ1-4	TGTGCCAGCAGCCAGGGGAAGGGGCGAGTAGAAAAACTGTTTTTT	CASSQGKGRVEKLFF
few	.	TRBV6-1	TRBJ2-7	TGTGCCAGCAGTGATGAGCTGGGGAGCTCCTACGAGCAGTACTTC	CASSDELGSSYEQYF
.	.	TRBV27	TRBJ1-2	TGTGCCAGCAGTTTATCGGGCAGGGTAGGATATGGCTACACCTTC	CASSLSGRVGYGYTF
.	TRBD2	TRBV13	TRBJ2-5	TGTGCCAGCAGCTATTGGACTAGCGAGTTGGAAGAGACCCAGTACTTC	CASSYWTSELEETQYF
.	TRBD1	TRBV28	TRBJ1-2	TGTGCCAGCAGTCGACAGGGAGGCTATGGCTACACCTTC	CASSRQGGYGYTF
.	TRBD1	TRBV6-5	TRBJ2-5	TGTGCCAGCTTACCAGGGGGCGGGTGGAAAGAGACCCAGTACTTC	CASLPGGGWKETQYF